The 23 T cell receptor beta chains presented below share a single source sample, sequenced in a study of technical replicates of blood from a handful of donors. Produced via immunoSEQ multiplex PCR; TCRdb's table is partial and in-frame only. This sample has about 100,000 clones, with nearly 96% found just once. Sequencing was carried out using T cells isolated from PBMCs. Receptors originate from a human donor in good health.

This chain uses TRBV11-3 with TRBJ1-1; no clear D. The CDR3 totals 18 residues. The V gene lost 2 bases and the J gene lost 5 bases, with 24 bases spanning the gap. Germline V gene sequence: CDR1 SGHNT, CDR2 YENEEA. Here the CDR3 reads CASSLLQRRRGSGTEAFF. The DNA for the CDR3 is TGTGCCAGCAGCTTATTGCAGAGGAGGCGTGGTAGCGGGACTGAAGCTTTCTTT.

V usage is TRBV27 and J usage is TRBJ2-7, with 14 bases that match TRBD2. The germline gives CDR1 MNHEY, CDR2 SMNVEV (reference sequence). After removal of 1 base from V and 1 base from J, the junction contained 6 bases not matched to a gene. This CDR3 has 18 residues. Written as DNA, the CDR3 is TGTGCCAGCAGTTTATGGGGGACTAGCGGGAGTGTATCCTACGAGCAGTACTTC. It specifies CASSLWGTSGSVSYEQYF.

The rearrangement links TRBV11-2 to TRBJ1-5, with TRBD1 identical over 9 bases. J lost 5 bases, V lost 1 base, and 3 bases had no gene match. CDR1 is SGHAT, CDR2 FQNNGV, per germline. The CDR3 consists of 15 residues. This chain's CDR3 is CASSLGRTGDQPQHF. The CDR3 DNA reads as TGTGCCAGCAGCTTAGGGAGGACAGGGGATCAGCCCCAGCATTTT.

This clone was seen a single time. The genes are TRBV30 and TRBJ1-2; possible D gene TRBD1, 6 bases. V was cut by 3 bases and J by 7 bases, with 12 bases left in between. The CDR3 is made up of 12 amino acids. CDR1 and CDR2 (germline): GTSNPN, SVGIG (reference sequence). In DNA, the CDR3 is TGTGCCTGGAGCCTCCGGGGGGCTGGCTACACCTTC. It translates to CAWSLRGAGYTF.

The CDR3 DNA sequence: TGCGCCAGCAGCCAAATAGGGGCTAAACCCATCAATGAGCAGTTCTTC. It yields the protein CASSQIGAKPINEQFF. The chain links TRBV4-1 to TRBJ2-1; possibly TRBD1 for D (5 bases). The CDR3 length is 16 residues. Germline values: CDR1 MGHRA, CDR2 YSYEKL. The V and J ends lost 2 bases and 6 bases respectively, with 17 bases between them.

The rearrangement links TRBV9 to TRBJ2-7; TRBD2 matches 7 bases. There are 14 residues in the CDR3. Germline V gene sequence: CDR1 SGDLS, CDR2 YYNGEE. V shed 3 bases and J 2 bases; nucleotides not matched to a gene: 5. The CDR3 protein is CASSASGTTYEQYF. CDR3 DNA sequence: TGTGCCAGCAGCGCGTCCGGGACTACCTACGAGCAGTACTTC.

The chain couples TRBV7-9 to TRBJ1-2; 7 bases align to TRBD1. Losses at the gene ends were 0 bases for V and 5 bases for J; bases not matched to a gene: 3. There are 14 residues in the CDR3. The germline gives CDR1 SEHNR, CDR2 FQNEAQ (reference sequence). The CDR3: CASSLASGQYGYTF. CDR3 coding DNA: TGTGCCAGCAGCTTAGCATCGGGACAGTATGGCTACACCTTC.

The V and J genes are TRBV5-1 and TRBJ2-7, with TRBD1 matching 7 bases. Germline values: CDR1 SGHRS, CDR2 YFSETQ. The CDR3 has 14 amino acids. Unmatched junction bases numbered 6, after V lost 4 bases and J lost 2 bases. CDR3 nucleotide sequence: TGCGCCAGCAGCCTCGGACAGGCAGCCTACGAGCAGTACTTC. Its protein is CASSLGQAAYEQYF. Drawing the rest from reference TRBV5-1 and TRBJ2-7, the complete variable domain is KAGVTQTPRYLIKTRGQQVTLSCSPISGHRSVSWYQQTPGQGLQFLFEYFSETQRNKGNFPGRFSGRQFSNSRSEMNVSTLELGDSALYLCASSLGQAAYEQYFGPGTRLTVT.

This chain connects TRBV30 to TRBJ2-1; D is perhaps TRBD1 (5 bases). This CDR3 is 13 amino acids long. Deletions cut 0 bases from V and 7 bases from J, with 10 bases between. CDR1 GTSNPN and CDR2 SVGIG come from the germline V gene (reference sequence). CDR3 in DNA: TGTGCCTGGAGTGTAGCAGGGCGGAATGAGCAGTTCTTC. Residues: CAWSVAGRNEQFF.

The genes are TRBV2 and TRBJ2-6, with no clear D. Germline V gene data show CDR1 as SNHLY and CDR2 as FYNNEI. V was clipped by 8 bases and J by 0 bases, with 5 bases between them. The CDR3 loop spans 13 amino acids. The DNA of the CDR3 is TGTGCCAGCCGCAGCTCTGGGGCCAACGTCCTGACTTTC. It translates to CASRSSGANVLTF.

The rearrangement links TRBV4-1 to TRBJ2-3; 8 bases are shared with TRBD2. Trimming at V came to 7 bases and at J to 3 bases, leaving 12 bases not matched to a gene. This CDR3 contains 16 residues. Germline-derived CDR1 and CDR2 are MGHRA and YSYEKL. The CDR3 bases are TGCGCCAGCACCACAAGCCCCGGGGGGGGGACAGATACGCAGTATTTT. This encodes CASTTSPGGGTDTQYF.

This sequence joins TRBV6-6 and TRBJ1-1, with D maybe TRBD1 (6 bases). Germline V lookup: CDR1 MNHNY, CDR2 SVGAGI (reference sequence). Deletions cut 7 bases from V and 1 base from J, with 16 bases between. CDR3 length equals 15 residues. DNA for the CDR3: TGTGCCAGCAAGGGGGTAGGGGCAGGGAACACTGAAGCTTTCTTT. Its translation: CASKGVGAGNTEAFF.

The rearrangement joins TRBV9 to TRBJ2-7; 9 positions match TRBD2. CDR3 length: 14 residues. Germline CDR1 is SGDLS and CDR2 is YYNGEE. V lost 3 bases, J lost 6 bases, and 7 bases stayed unmatched. The CDR3 DNA sequence: TGTGCCAGCAGCGCGGGCGGGGGGGCTAGCGAGCAGTACTTC. It encodes CASSAGGGASEQYF.

Here the CDR3 reads CASSLSPTSGSYEQYF. The CDR3 DNA reads TGTGCCAGCAGTTTATCGCCGACTAGCGGGAGCTACGAGCAGTACTTC. The rearrangement uses TRBV27 and TRBJ2-7; 12 nucleotides agree with TRBD2. The CDR3 covers 16 residues. CDR1 is MNHEY, CDR2 SMNVEV, per germline (reference sequence). Trimming cost V 0 bases and J 3 bases; bases outside gene matches: 3.

V usage is TRBV10-3 and J usage is TRBJ2-1, with 11 bases identical to TRBD2. This CDR3 region has 15 residues. Germline V gene lookup returns CDR1 ENHRY and CDR2 SYGVKD. J lost 7 bases, V lost 3 bases, and 5 bases had no gene match. CDR3 loop: CAISDPGLAENEQFF. In nucleotides, the CDR3 is TGTGCCATCAGTGACCCGGGACTAGCGGAGAATGAGCAGTTCTTC.

This clone occurred once. J is TRBJ2-7 and V is TRBV28; D is possibly TRBD2 (5 bases). The CDR3 consists of 14 residues. Germline V gene sequence: CDR1 MDHEN, CDR2 SYDVKM. V lost 2 bases to trimming and J lost 3 bases, with 11 bases between them. The CDR3 DNA reads as TGTGCCAGCAGTTTACCTCGGGGTGGCTACGAGCAGTACTTC. Translating gives CASSLPRGGYEQYF.

The chain joins TRBV11-2 to TRBJ2-3; 8 bases line up with TRBD2. CDR1 and CDR2 (germline): SGHAT, FQNNGV. This CDR3 region has 15 residues. Trimming removed 5 bases from V and 8 bases from J; junction bases left unmatched: 12. The CDR3 DNA is TGTGCCAGCAGCCGAGAGGCGGGGGGTCAAGGTACGCAGTATTTT. It specifies CASSREAGGQGTQYF.

The genes are TRBV6-4 and TRBJ1-2; a possible D gene is TRBD1 (5 bases). Germline loops: CDR1 MRHNA, CDR2 SNTAGT. V dropped 0 bases and J dropped 6 bases, with 11 bases sitting between them. The CDR3 sequence is 14 residues long. The CDR3 DNA sequence: TGTGCCAGCAGTGACTCGGCAGGGATTAATGGCTACACCTTC. Translation: CASSDSAGINGYTF.

The gene calls are TRBV10-3 and TRBJ2-1; TRBD2 agrees at 7 bases. Trimming took 3 bases from V and 5 from J; bases not matched to a gene: 4. The CDR3 has 14 amino acids. Germline CDR1 is ENHRY and CDR2 is SYGVKD. CDR3: CAISDGTIDNEQFF. CDR3 coding DNA: TGTGCCATCAGTGATGGGACTATAGACAATGAGCAGTTCTTC.

The J gene is TRBJ2-7, the V gene TRBV27, with 7 bases lining up with TRBD2. V dropped 4 bases and J dropped 2; count of bases not matched to a gene: 8. This CDR3 contains 15 residues. Germline CDR1 MNHEY, CDR2 SMNVEV (reference sequence). CDR3 amino acids: CASSSQVGGAYEQYF. The CDR3 region has the DNA TGTGCCAGCAGTTCCCAGGTGGGGGGGGCCTACGAGCAGTACTTC.

The genes are TRBV7-9 and TRBJ1-2; D is unresolved. Germline lookup yields CDR1 SEHNR and CDR2 FQNEAQ (reference sequence). This CDR3 comprises 12 residues. Trimming removed 4 bases at V and 8 bases at J, with 11 bases between. CDR3 nucleotide sequence: TGTGCCAGCAGCTGGACGGGGAGAGGCTACACCTTC. As protein: CASSWTGRGYTF.

This clone appeared a single time. This chain uses TRBV15 with TRBJ2-1; D is perhaps TRBD2 (6 bases). The CDR3 totals 20 residues. Germline V gene lookup returns CDR1 LNHNV and CDR2 YYDKDF (reference sequence). V shed 0 bases and J shed 5 bases, with 26 bases lying between them. CDR3 in amino acids: CATSRDPPTGTSYSHNEQFF. CDR3 nucleotides: TGTGCCACCAGCAGAGATCCTCCCACCGGGACTTCCTATAGCCACAATGAGCAGTTCTTC.

This chain links TRBV5-6 with TRBJ2-2, with D possibly TRBD1 on 6 matching bases. The CDR3 covers 17 residues. Germline CDR1 SGHDT, CDR2 YYEEEE. Trimming shortened V by 4 bases and J by 1 base, and 17 bases separated the two germline ends. The CDR3: CASSLMVQGLNTGELFF. Here the CDR3 DNA reads TGTGCCAGCAGCCTTATGGTACAGGGCTTGAACACCGGGGAGCTGTTTTTT.